One TCR beta chain is described in this entry. Germline CDR1 and CDR2: SEHNR and FQNEAQ (reference sequence). The CDR3 covers 14 residues. V was cut by 1 base and J by 5 bases, with 8 bases left in between. These data originate in a study of blood T cells in healthy people across ages. Using a J-beta primer mix together with a sample-barcoded 5' primer, a second PCR was run for roughly 6 to 12 cycles. Tags on each cDNA molecule came from a template-switch adaptor with 12 random nucleotides. MiXCR, run by TCRdb on the 5' RACE reads, gives a single entry per CDR3 protein. The repertoire has 800,000 to 1,300,000 distinct CDR3 sequences, roughly a quarter of them found once; the top ten carry 0.75%. This same sample was also part of a study on T cells of mothers and their children. That paper adds: A few healthy Caucasian mothers, along with their six children, served as the donors. In the second PCR, M1S primer introduced barcodes and 2-4 random bases. Per mother, over 9 million TCR beta CDR3 reads were obtained; per child, approximately 3.3 million.

This clonotype was sampled from a girl aged 2-15 years in good health. Sequenced input: blood. The chain combines TRBV7-9 with TRBJ2-2; no reliable D call. The CDR3 DNA reads TGTGCCAGCAGCTTAGAGGTCAAAACCGGGGAGCTGTTTTTT. Encoded protein: CASSLEVKTGELFF.